This T cell receptor beta chain was captured in a study of response to subunit inactivated influenza vaccine (dated by TCRdb to 2017 to 2018). General notes on the study: To follow how T cells responded to a trivalent subunit inactivated influenza vaccine, the researchers relied on deep quantitative profiling of the T cell receptor repertoire.

Summary of the overall study and its limitations: The authors proposed that each seasonal influenza vaccination may bring in only a limited number of new T cells.

The sample holds many counts of this clonotype. Its antigen remains unidentified. No much larger clonotype is one base removed from it; base qualities were not supplied. Library preparation used RT-PCR. TCRdb names Illumina HiSeq 2500 as the instrument used. Clones were called with MiXCR by TCRdb after fastp trimmed the public reads at Q25, and only in-frame beta chains were retained. Every CDR3 protein is listed once, alongside the most common genes and DNA of its rows. The sample table lists more than 450,000 distinct CDR3 sequences, approximately 11% of them with a count of one. About 11% of the sample belongs to the ten largest clones. The same data also contributed to another study, on T cells expressing NK-cell markers. The second study's authors report: 5'RACE template switching, by which a universal primer site and unique molecular identifiers were added, was used to make TCR beta cDNA libraries. Three sorted T-cell subsets (CD3+CD56+NKG2C+, CD3+CD56+NKG2C- and CD3+CD56-NKG2C+) from fewer than 10 donors had their TCR beta-chain repertoires profiled. Among the eight sequenced donors, seven were HCMV-seropositive and one was HCMV-seronegative. In several experiments an anti-gammadeltaTCR antibody was added to restrict sorting to alphabetaTCR-expressing T cells. In roughly six donors, the dominant CD3+CD56+NKG2C+ clonotypes ranked among the top 10 CD8+ clonotypes, making up 1.0-7.0% of CD8+ T cells. Those dominant clonotypes were again the most abundant among CD3+CD56-NKG2C+ cells in a handful of donors, at about 25-65%. Whether the expanded NKG2C-expressing T cell clones were specific for HCMV antigens remained unclear. The study sequenced eight donors, all healthy volunteers chosen at random: three men and five women. A commercial ELISA kit detecting HCMV-specific IgG in serum was used to determine HCMV serostatus. Ficoll density gradient centrifugation was used to isolate peripheral blood mononuclear cells from blood. For roughly 6 donors, bulk peripheral blood T-cell repertoires were also sequenced from unsorted PBMC. Priming for cDNA synthesis came from the TCR beta constant segment, and two successive PCR amplification steps followed. The libraries were sequenced on Illumina HiSeq 2000/2500, MiSeq or NextSeq, producing 2 x 150 bp reads. MIGEC handled demultiplexing of the reads and grouping by UMI, while MiTCR was used to assemble and quantify clonotypes. Only TCR cDNA sequences supported by at least two reads were kept to exclude erroneous sequences. Downstream repertoire analysis used the tcR package, and clonotypes were matched across fractions by CDR3 nucleotide sequence plus V segment. VDJmatch was used to annotate antigen specificity against VDJdb, with one amino acid substitution allowed in CDR3.

The source material was PBMCs from blood, sampled on the day of vaccination. The clonotype was recovered from a man aged 50-59 years who received an inactivated influenza vaccine. Donor details come from another sample of the same person, matched by shared clones.

The bases are TGTGCCAGCAGTACCGGGAATGAGCAGTTCTTC. Its product reads: CASSTGNEQFF. Rearrangement joined TRBV6-5 to TRBJ2-1; the D gene remains uncertain. V is shortened by 5 bases, J by 7 bases, and the region joining them spans 6 bases. From its cysteine to its phenylalanine, the CDR3 spans 11 amino acids. The kept DNA is CDR3 alone, 33 bases in frame from the first base. Per the germline V gene, MNHEY is the CDR1 and SVGAGI is the CDR2.